This is a list of T cell receptor beta chains from one sample in a study of cytotoxic CD8 clonotypes in ibrutinib-treated CLL. Sequencing used immunoSEQ multiplex PCR; TCRdb keeps in-frame clones, though not all of them. The sample holds roughly 45,000 clones; 65% are singletons and the top ten take 20% to 25%. The source was PBMCs, collected after 24 months of ibrutinib treatment. These receptors all come from a human donor with chronic lymphocytic leukemia. Each CDR3 is given without its conserved first and last residue.

10	TRBJ1-2	TRBV28	ASSFWVGGYT
15	TRBJ2-1	TRBV7-2	ASSALTSTLSYNEQF
13	TRBJ2-5	TRBV2	ASSAGWAGKETQY
9	TRBJ2-2	TRBV6-5	ASGWAGELF
13	TRBJ2-1	TRBV2	ASSYDRSSYNEQF
11	TRBJ1-1	TRBV6-5	ASSYSMYTEAF
11	TRBJ2-7	TRBV9	ASSSGQGYEQY
13	TRBJ1-5	TRBV6-6	ASSKDRGRDQPQH
12	TRBJ1-1	TRBV29-1	SAGGGRGVSEAF
13	TRBJ1-2	TRBV7-9	ASSLPGQGDYGYT
11	TRBJ2-3	TRBV6-1	ASSAQLTDTQY
17	TRBJ2-7	TRBV14	ASSQNAGAGQRSSYEQY
14	TRBJ2-1	TRBV28	ASSLTSGRTSINVF
16	TRBJ2-1	TRBV2	ASSGVPQRPDQYNEQF
13	TRBJ2-7	TRBV18	ASSPVEGFSYEQY
11	TRBJ2-7	TRBV2	ASSAEDGYEQY
10	TRBJ2-5	TRBV5-1	ASSTEVETQY
12	TRBJ1-2	TRBV30	AWSLVGGPGGYT
13	TRBJ2-1	TRBV5-1	ATRGGRGPWDEQF
11	TRBJ1-2	TRBV5-8	ASTLWQGGGYT
14	TRBJ1-6	TRBV19	ASAFTRTTYNSPLH
15	TRBJ2-2	TRBV9	ASSHQLAGMGAGELF
10	TRBJ2-7	TRBV15	ATSRDSYEQY
13	TRBJ1-1	TRBV6-5	ASRTEARLRAEAF
10	TRBJ2-7	TRBV30	AWSVQRVEQY
12	TRBJ2-1	TRBV5-1	ASIRGLADNEQF
14	TRBJ2-1	TRBV7-2	ASRGLAGSSYNEQF
12	TRBJ1-2	TRBV5-1	ASSLVDGSYGYT
13	TRBJ2-1	TRBV5-1	ASSPEAGLYNEQF
16	TRBJ1-1	TRBV10-3	AISESGFTGFLNTEAF
12	TRBJ1-1	TRBV6-5	ASSAGTAITEAF
12	TRBJ1-5	TRBV7-2	ASSLGQRAQPQH
16	TRBJ1-6	TRBV27	ASSFSQRGAGANSPLH
14	TRBJ2-2	TRBV11-3	ASSRWGQSVGGELF
12	TRBJ2-3	TRBV4-1	ASRAGMTTDTQY
9	TRBJ1-1	TRBV2	ASSLTVGAF
12	TRBJ1-1	TRBV18	ASSLHRMNTEAF
12	TRBJ1-3	TRBV7-6	ASSLHSIGNTIY
18	TRBJ1-2	TRBV4-2	ASSQHGSNRGGSVHYGYT
13	TRBJ2-6	TRBV19	ASSVQGAGANVLT
12	TRBJ1-2	TRBV6-1	ASRHAGGSYGYT
8	TRBJ1-1	TRBV30	AWSDQRAF
10	TRBJ2-7	TRBV10-3	ATGQVSYEQY
12	TRBJ2-7	TRBV2	ASSDPGQSYEQY
11	TRBJ2-7	TRBV19	ASSRGGLYEQY
12	TRBJ1-2	TRBV5-1	ASSSRPGPYGYT
11	TRBJ1-1	TRBV7-3	ASRSAGRHEAF
12	TRBJ2-3	TRBV28	ASTVHRGTDTQY